A selection of T cell receptor beta chains follows, all from one sample in a study of cytomegalovirus exposure and HLA in healthy donors. Produced via immunoSEQ multiplex PCR; TCRdb's table is partial and in-frame only. Of about 160,000 clones in the sample, 80% were seen once. Material for sequencing was PBMCs. The receptors originated from a man aged 18 to 30 in good health and CMV-seropositive. The CDR3 runs from the conserved cysteine through the conserved F or W. D genes are given only for firm matches. The size of a clone is reported for some rows only, either as once, few or many, or as a class for expanded clones.

D gene	V gene	clone size	J gene	CDR3 DNA	CDR3 protein
NA	TRBV30	NA	TRBJ1-6	TGTGCCTCTTCCAGAGGGCGGGGTAATTCACCCCTCCACTTT	CASSRGRGNSPLHF
TRBD2	TRBV2	NA	TRBJ2-3	TGTGCCAGCAGTGTTGGGGCTAGCGGAAGCACAGATACGCAGTATTTT	CASSVGASGSTDTQYF
TRBD1	TRBV7-9	NA	TRBJ1-4	TGTGCCAGCAGCCCAGACAGGGGGGGGACAACTAATGAAAAACTGTTTTTT	CASSPDRGGTTNEKLFF
NA	TRBV5-5	NA	TRBJ1-5	TGTGCCAGCAGCTTGGCCGGCAGGGGATATAGCAATCAGCCCCAGCATTTT	CASSLAGRGYSNQPQHF
NA	TRBV15	NA	TRBJ2-2	TGTGCCACCAGCAGAGATCAGACAGTTGGGGCCGGGGAGCTGTTTTTT	CATSRDQTVGAGELFF
TRBD1	TRBV4-1	NA	TRBJ1-5	TGCGCCAGCAGCCTCAGCGGGCAGGGGGCTGAGGGCAATCAGCCCCAGCATTTT	CASSLSGQGAEGNQPQHF
NA	TRBV19	once	TRBJ1-4	TGTGCCAGTAGTTCGGGACTCATTAATGAAAAACTGTTTTTT	CASSSGLINEKLFF
TRBD1	TRBV7-9	NA	TRBJ1-1	TGTGCCAGCAGCAGGGACAGCATGAACACTGAAGCTTTCTTT	CASSRDSMNTEAFF
NA	TRBV7-3	few	TRBJ1-5	TGTGCCAGCAGCTTAACAAGCGGTAGCAATCAGCCCCAGCATTTT	CASSLTSGSNQPQHF
TRBD2	TRBV28	NA	TRBJ2-3	TGTGCCACCACGGGAGGAGGGGCAGATACGCAGTATTTT	CATTGGGADTQYF
NA	TRBV7-9	NA	TRBJ1-4	TGTGCCAGCAGCTTAGAAGGCAGGTTTAATGAAAAACTGTTTTTT	CASSLEGRFNEKLFF
NA	TRBV7-9	NA	TRBJ1-2	TGTGCCAGCAGCTTTAGGGGTAGAATCGGGGGCTACACCTTC	CASSFRGRIGGYTF
TRBD1	TRBV5-1	NA	TRBJ1-6	TGCGCCAGCTCCAGGGGGGCAGGGGATATGTCACCCCTCCACTTT	CASSRGAGDMSPLHF
NA	TRBV9	NA	TRBJ1-3	TGTGCCAGCAACGTAGCCCATGAACAGAGCGGAAACACCATATATTTT	CASNVAHEQSGNTIYF
NA	TRBV18	NA	TRBJ1-1	TGTGCCAGCTCACCACGCAGGGCCACTGAAGCTTTCTTT	CASSPRRATEAFF
TRBD1	TRBV2	NA	TRBJ2-5	TGTGCCAGCAGTATCCCGGGACAGGTCTCAGGGAGGGAGACCCAGTACTTC	CASSIPGQVSGRETQYF
NA	TRBV30	NA	TRBJ2-3	TGTGCCTGGAGTGGAGGGTCCTCAAGAGAAGATACGCAGTATTTT	CAWSGGSSREDTQYF
NA	TRBV19	NA	TRBJ2-5	TGTGCCAGCGAAACCGAATACTGGACAGCCCAAGAGACCCAGTACTTC	CASETEYWTAQETQYF
TRBD1	TRBV5-1	NA	TRBJ2-2	TGCGCCAGCAGCTTCACAGGGGACACCGGGGAGCTGTTTTTT	CASSFTGDTGELFF
NA	TRBV27	NA	TRBJ2-6	TGTGCCAGCAGTTTTTACAGATTCCTTAACTCTGGGGCCAACGGCCTGACTTTC	CASSFYRFLNSGANGLTF
NA	TRBV7-2	few	TRBJ1-4	TGTGCCAGCAGCACCCGACCGGGGGGTAATGAAAAACTGTTTTTT	CASSTRPGGNEKLFF
TRBD1	TRBV18	NA	TRBJ2-7	TGTGCCAGCTCACTTCGGGACAGGGCCGCCGAGCAGTACTTC	CASSLRDRAAEQYF